This T cell receptor (beta chain) originates from a study of blood T cell repertoires in COVID-19. Data came from immunoSEQ multiplex PCR; TCRdb stores just in-frame clones and leaves some out. The table lists 60,000 to 75,000 clones, 65% to 90% of them singletons, with about a sixth in the top ten. Germline V gene sequence: CDR1 MNHEY, CDR2 SVGEGT. V gave up 2 bases and J gave up 0 bases; unmatched junction bases: 3. This CDR3 contains 15 residues. This chain joins TRBV6-2 or TRBV6-3 and TRBJ1-1, with 7 bases lining up with TRBD1. The receptor's source is a human donor in a cohort sampled during active COVID-19. The specimen sequenced was peripheral blood. CDR3 sequence reads: CASSYPGTVNTEAFF. CDR3 DNA sequence: TGTGCCAGCAGTTACCCGGGGACAGTGAACACTGAAGCTTTCTTT.